These 26 T cell receptor beta chains came from one sample sequenced in a study of T cells in Graves' hyperthyroidism and ophthalmopathy. TCR beta CDR3 sequences were amplified from RNA transcripts. A set of HTBI primers served as the primers for a first-round RT-PCR of the TCR CDR3. TCRdb processed the multiplex PCR reads anew with MiXCR; each CDR3 protein has one entry. The table lists some 510,000 distinct CDR3 sequences, 20% of them singletons. Material for sequencing was blood. All receptors derive from a man in his late teens or twenties with Graves' hyperthyroidism.

The chain has TRBV4-1 and TRBJ2-7; TRBD2 agrees at 7 bases. The CDR3 is 15 amino acids. V lost 2 bases, J lost 6 bases, and 10 bases stayed unmatched. The V gene's germline CDR1 is MGHRA and CDR2 YSYEKL. This CDR3 is CASSQSWGGSPEQYF. The CDR3 bases are TGCGCCAGCAGCCAATCTTGGGGGGGTTCGCCCGAGCAGTACTTC.

In its sample, this clonotype was seen a few times. This chain connects TRBV4-1 to TRBJ1-2; no reliable D call. Per germline, CDR1 MGHRA and CDR2 YSYEKL. This CDR3 has 15 amino acids. V gave up 0 bases and J gave up 8 bases, with 16 bases separating them. The CDR3 nucleotides are TGCGCCAGCAGCCAAGATCCTCTGGGAGTGAGGGGCTACACCTTC. Its translation is CASSQDPLGVRGYTF.

This clonotype was seen ten or more times. V is TRBV20-1 and J is TRBJ2-7; D remains unclear. Germline-derived CDR1 and CDR2 are DFQATT and SNEGSKA (reference sequence). The V end lost 0 bases, the J end lost 1 base, and 7 bases lay between the germline ends. CDR3 length equals 13 residues. The CDR3 sequence: CSAREFGSYEQYF. The CDR3 DNA follows: TGCAGTGCTAGAGAATTTGGGTCCTACGAGCAGTACTTC.

This clonotype was recorded a few times. The V gene is TRBV4-1, the J gene TRBJ1-5, with a tentative D call TRBD1 (5 bases). Germline CDR1 MGHRA, CDR2 YSYEKL. V shed 0 bases and J shed 6 bases, with 12 bases lying between them. The CDR3 extends over 15 amino acids. In DNA form, the CDR3 reads TGCGCCAGCAGCCAAGATCGGGGCATCAGTCAGCCCCAGCATTTT. The encoded protein is CASSQDRGISQPQHF.

This clonotype was counted many times. The V and J genes are TRBV27 and TRBJ1-1; 9 nucleotides align to TRBD1. This CDR3 has 16 residues. J gave up 1 base and V 5 bases, and 8 bases lay outside the gene matches. Germline CDR1 is MNHEY and CDR2 is SMNVEV (reference sequence). CDR3 residues: CASSPGQGYRNTEAFF. The CDR3 nucleotides are TGTGCCAGCAGTCCAGGACAGGGGTATCGGAACACTGAAGCTTTCTTT.

This chain links TRBV7-2 with TRBJ2-7, with a weak D call TRBD1 (5 bases). Germline-derived CDR1 and CDR2 are SGHTA and FQGNSA. V lost 5 bases and J 2 bases, leaving 13 bases between the germline ends. The CDR3 totals 14 residues. CDR3 DNA sequence: TGTGCCAGCAGCCAGTCTACAGGCACCTACGAGCAGTACTTC. It codes for CASSQSTGTYEQYF.

This clonotype showed up many times. Given a much more abundant clone one base away, this may be a read error. Lacking the conserved final phenylalanine or tryptophan, this CDR3 likely reflects a read error. The chain carries TRBV29-1 and TRBJ1-2; D is perhaps TRBD1 (6 bases). The V gene's germline CDR1 is SQVTM and CDR2 ANQGSEA. The CDR3 runs to 11 residues. With 3 bases removed from V and 8 bases from J, the gap between germline ends came to 10 bases. DNA of the CDR3: TGCAGCGTTGACGGGGGGCAAGGCTACACCCTC. The encoded protein is CSVDGGQGYTL.

V gene TRBV6-1 combines with J gene TRBJ2-2, with D perhaps assigned TRBD1 or TRBD2 (5 bases each). Trimming cost V 9 bases and J 0 bases, with 14 bases left between them. Germline CDR1 MNHNS, CDR2 SASEGT. The CDR3 sequence is 15 residues long. CDR3 in amino acids: CASKRDPSNTGELFF. CDR3 sequence (DNA): TGTGCCAGTAAACGGGACCCCTCGAACACCGGGGAGCTGTTTTTT.

This clonotype was observed many times. The V and J genes are TRBV6-1 and TRBJ1-2; 10 bases map to TRBD1. J gave up 2 bases and V 2 bases, and 2 bases lay outside the gene matches. Germline CDR1 MNHNS, CDR2 SASEGT. The CDR3 is 15 amino acids. The CDR3 loop reads CASSEPGQGNYGYTF. The CDR3 nucleotides read TGTGCCAGCAGTGAACCGGGACAGGGGAACTATGGCTACACCTTC.

This clonotype occurred a few times. A much bigger clone sits one base away, suggesting this may be a read error. V gene TRBV7-8 combines with J gene TRBJ2-5, with 9 bases matching TRBD1. Germline assignment: CDR1 SGHVS and CDR2 FQNEAQ. The length of the CDR3 is 15 residues. The CDR3 DNA follows: TGTGCCAGCAGTACCGCCGGGACAGGGTTAGAGACCAAGTACTTC. Translating gives CASSTAGTGLETKYF.

This clonotype was picked up one time. The chain employs TRBV12-3 or TRBV12-4 and TRBJ2-7; possibly TRBD1 for D (6 bases). The CDR3 runs 14 residues. Trimming stripped 4 bases from V and 2 bases from J, with 12 bases between. CDR3 coding DNA: TGTGCCAGCAGTTCAGGACAGAATACCTACGAGCAGTACTTC. It encodes CASSSGQNTYEQYF.

The chain recombines TRBV7-9 with TRBJ1-2, with D possibly TRBD1 on 6 matching bases. Germline V lookup: CDR1 SEHNR, CDR2 FQNEAQ (reference sequence). Trimming removed 5 bases at V and 4 bases at J, with 14 bases between. CDR3 size: 14 residues. Here the CDR3 DNA reads TGTGCCAGCAGCCTCGGAGGACAGCCCTATGGCTACACCTTC. Protein sequence: CASSLGGQPYGYTF.

At least ten counts were recorded for this clonotype. The chain uses TRBV6-1 and TRBJ1-5, with unresolved D. Germline CDR1 MNHNS, CDR2 SASEGT. Trimming removed 8 bases from V and 5 bases from J, with 13 bases in between. This CDR3 has 13 amino acids. The chain's CDR3 is CASQIWRDQPQHF. CDR3 DNA sequence: TGTGCCAGCCAGATTTGGAGGGATCAGCCCCAGCATTTT.

This clonotype was found many times. The chain combines TRBV24-1 with TRBJ2-2; D possibly corresponds to TRBD1 (5 bases). Trimming pared 1 base from V and 3 bases from J, leaving 8 bases between. The CDR3 length is 15 residues. CDR1 KGHDR and CDR2 SFDVKD come from the germline V gene. The CDR3 coding sequence is TGTGCCACCAGTGATTTTGAGACAGACACCGGGGAGCTGTTTTTT. This gives the protein CATSDFETDTGELFF.

This clonotype was found many times. The rearrangement joins TRBV20-1 to TRBJ2-7; perhaps TRBD2 as D (6 bases). The V and J ends lost 2 bases and 5 bases respectively, with 13 bases between them. CDR3 size: 13 residues. CDR1 and CDR2 from the germline V gene are DFQATT and SNEGSKA (reference sequence). In DNA, the CDR3 is TGCAGTGCTAGAAAACTAGCTTCAAACGAGCAGTACTTC. Translating it yields CSARKLASNEQYF.

This clonotype was seen repeatedly, ten times or more. This chain uses TRBV12-3 or TRBV12-4 with TRBJ2-7; maybe TRBD1 (6 bases). The CDR3 extends over 14 amino acids. V was trimmed by 6 bases and J by 5 bases, leaving 17 bases between them. CDR3 in amino acids: CASRAPGHPDEQYF. In DNA, the CDR3 is TGTGCCAGCAGGGCTCCGGGACACCCAGACGAGCAGTACTTC.

This clonotype was seen many times. This chain joins TRBV28 and TRBJ1-5, with no clear D. Germline CDR1 MDHEN, CDR2 SYDVKM. Trimming removed 4 bases at V and 0 bases at J, with 16 bases between. The CDR3 runs to 17 residues. CDR3 DNA sequence: TGTGCCAGCAGTTCCCACCGGGCCTCAAATAGCAATCAGCCCCAGCATTTT. Encoded protein: CASSSHRASNSNQPQHF. Combining the CDR3 with reference TRBV28 and TRBJ1-5 gives the whole variable domain DVKVTQSSRYLVKRTGEKVFLECVQDMDHENMFWYRQDPGLGLRLIYFSYDVKMKEKGDIPEGYSVSREKKERFSLILESASTNQTSMYLCASSSHRASNSNQPQHFGDGTRLSIL.

This clonotype was seen at least ten times. The chain has TRBV2 and TRBJ1-2; D remains ambiguous. The germline V gene has CDR1 SNHLY and CDR2 FYNNEI. The CDR3 consists of 12 residues. V was trimmed by 4 bases and J by 8 bases, leaving 11 bases between them. CDR3 DNA sequence: TGTGCCAGCAGTGTAGCCCAGGCGGGCTACACCTTC. It codes for CASSVAQAGYTF.

This clonotype has ten or more counts. The V gene is TRBV15, the J gene TRBJ2-5; perhaps TRBD1 as D (6 bases). This CDR3 is 14 amino acids long. The germline gives CDR1 LNHNV, CDR2 YYDKDF (reference sequence). Trimming cost V 6 bases and J 1 base, with 12 bases left between them. The CDR3 DNA follows: TGTGCCACCAGAGGGCCACAGGGCCAAGAGACCCAGTACTTC. As protein: CATRGPQGQETQYF.

This clonotype has at least ten counts. The chain is built from TRBV28 and TRBJ2-7; possible D gene TRBD2, 5 bases. The CDR3 covers 14 residues. Germline V lookup: CDR1 MDHEN, CDR2 SYDVKM. Trimming shortened V by 6 bases and J by 0 bases, and 12 bases separated the two germline ends. CDR3 in amino acids: CASRPDGNSYEQYF. DNA of the CDR3: TGTGCCAGCAGACCGGACGGGAACTCCTACGAGCAGTACTTC.

This sequence joins TRBV12-3 or TRBV12-4 and TRBJ1-2, with D hard to call. The CDR3 totals 14 residues. Trimming removed 1 base at V and 3 bases at J, with 9 bases between. The CDR3 loop is CASSLGLSHYGYTF. The CDR3 region has the DNA TGTGCCAGCAGTTTAGGGCTTTCTCACTATGGCTACACCTTC.

This chain connects TRBV24-1 to TRBJ1-5; D is uncertain. Germline V gene sequence: CDR1 KGHDR, CDR2 SFDVKD. This CDR3 has 15 amino acids. Trimming stripped 3 bases from V and 3 bases from J, with 11 bases between. The CDR3 region is CATSDQGLSNQPQHF. The CDR3 DNA is TGTGCCACCAGTGATCAAGGATTGTCCAATCAGCCCCAGCATTTT.

The V gene is TRBV19, the J gene TRBJ1-5; D is unresolved. The V gene lost 6 bases and the J gene lost 0 bases, with 12 bases spanning the gap. The CDR3 is made up of 15 amino acids. The germline gives CDR1 LNHDA, CDR2 SQIVND (reference sequence). This chain's CDR3 is CASSPEGSSNQPQHF. The CDR3 nucleotides are TGTGCCAGTAGCCCCGAGGGCAGTAGCAATCAGCCCCAGCATTTT.

This clonotype was detected many times. The V and J genes are TRBV12-3 or TRBV12-4 and TRBJ2-2; 9 nucleotides line up with TRBD1. This CDR3 spans 19 amino acids. Trimming took 3 bases from V and 4 from J; bases not matched to a gene: 15. CDR3 nucleotides: TGTGCCAGCAGTTTCCCCACACGCGGGACAGGGAGGAGCACCGGGGAGCTGTTTTTT. Translated, it gives CASSFPTRGTGRSTGELFF.

The table lists this clonotype with many counts. The chain uses TRBV28 and TRBJ2-5, with 11 bases fitting TRBD1. Germline CDR1 and CDR2: MDHEN and SYDVKM. There are 17 residues in the CDR3. J gave up 5 bases and V 1 base, and 9 bases lay outside the gene matches. DNA of the CDR3: TGTGCCAGCAGTTTATCAAGGACAGGGGGCCCTCCCGAGACCCAGTACTTC. This translates into CASSLSRTGGPPETQYF.

This rearrangement joins TRBV20-1 to TRBJ1-2, with TRBD1 matching 7 bases. This CDR3 spans 13 amino acids. V shed 5 bases and J 4 bases; nucleotides not matched to a gene: 7. In germline, CDR1 is DFQATT, CDR2 SNEGSKA (reference sequence). CDR3 bases: TGCAGTGCTGAAGGGGGCAAAGCCTATGGCTACACCTTC. Protein sequence: CSAEGGKAYGYTF.